This T cell receptor beta chain comes out of a study of T cell responses to AZD1222 COVID-19 vaccine. Study results and caveats: Sampling captured repertoires only after the peak T cell response. Just six people given AZD1222 tested seropositive at baseline. Spike-specific TCR repertoires showed rising breadth and depth after two AZD1222 doses.

This clone came up once. The antigen remains unidentified. CDR3 length: 13 amino acids. The V end lost 0 bases, the J end lost 0 bases, and 3 bases lay between the germline ends. Germline CDR1 reads SGDLS; CDR2 reads YYNGEE. Generated by immunoSEQ multiplex PCR, the TCRdb table keeps only in-frame clones and is missing some. The sample holds tens of thousands of clones, approximately 90% seen once. V gene TRBV9 combines with J gene TRBJ1-2, with unresolved D. The source was peripheral blood, collected on day 0 of AZD1222 vaccination. The origin of this receptor is an adult in good health. CDR3 protein: CASSVESNYGYTF. CDR3 bases: TGTGCCAGCAGCGTAGAGTCTAACTATGGCTACACCTTC.